A single sample is the source of the 17 T cell receptor beta chains below, sequenced in a study of blood T cells in healthy people across ages. For the second PCR, which ran for roughly 6 to 12 cycles, a sample-barcoded 5' primer and a J-beta primer mix were used. TCRdb itself ran the 5' RACE reads through MiXCR, one entry per CDR3 protein. The sample includes approximately 900,000 distinct CDR3 sequences, roughly 29% seen only once; the top ten take about 10%. The same sample was also studied in work on T cells of mothers and their children.

What was sequenced was blood. These receptor sequences come from a woman aged 40 to 55 in good health.

The chain couples TRBV10-3 to TRBJ2-2, with D perhaps assigned TRBD1 or TRBD2 (5 bases each). V dropped 6 bases and J dropped 5 bases, with 13 bases sitting between them. From germline, CDR1 is ENHRY and CDR2 SYGVKD. This CDR3 has 14 amino acids. The CDR3 DNA reads TGTGCCATCAGCAGGGACGTCAATACCGGGGAGCTGTTTTTT. This gives the protein CAISRDVNTGELFF.

This clonotype was seen a handful of times. This rearrangement joins TRBV7-8 to TRBJ1-5, with D possibly matching TRBD1 (5 bases). CDR3 length: 16 residues. V shed 5 bases and J shed 0 bases, with 14 bases lying between them. CDR1 is SGHVS and CDR2 is FQNEAQ in the germline V gene. The CDR3 loop reads CASSPGARLSNQPQHF. The DNA for the CDR3 is TGTGCCAGCAGCCCTGGGGCCCGACTTAGCAATCAGCCCCAGCATTTT.

This clonotype was counted between two and nine times. This chain joins TRBV20-1 and TRBJ1-1; D gene unclear. Looked up from germline, CDR1 is DFQATT and CDR2 is SNEGSKA (reference sequence). CDR3 size: 11 residues. This CDR3 is CNPRGNTEAFF. The CDR3 DNA is TGCAACCCTCGGGGGAACACTGAAGCTTTCTTT.

The CDR3 protein is CAIRGTGGTGELFF. In DNA, the CDR3 is TGTGCCATCAGAGGCACAGGGGGAACCGGGGAGCTGTTTTTT. This chain joins TRBV10-3 and TRBJ2-2, with TRBD1 matching 8 bases. Germline loops: CDR1 ENHRY, CDR2 SYGVKD. There are 14 residues in the CDR3. V shed 6 bases, J shed 5 bases, and the junction held 5 bases outside the gene matches.

The CDR3 protein is CASSSNTVRGEKLFF. The CDR3 DNA sequence: TGTGCCAGCAGTTCCAACACGGTCCGGGGTGAAAAACTGTTTTTT. The chain carries TRBV28 and TRBJ1-4; D unclear. Germline CDR1 MDHEN, CDR2 SYDVKM. V shed 4 bases and J shed 7 bases, with 16 bases lying between them. The CDR3 consists of 15 residues.

This clonotype was observed at least ten times. This chain links TRBV7-9 with TRBJ1-2, with a tentative D call TRBD1 (5 bases). This CDR3 has 16 residues. Trimming removed 4 bases from V and 0 bases from J, with 15 bases in between. The germline CDR1 and CDR2 sequences are SEHNR and FQNEAQ (reference sequence). DNA of the CDR3: TGTGCCAGCAGCTCTACGGGACGGAATTCTAACTATGGCTACACCTTC. This sequence encodes CASSSTGRNSNYGYTF.

The chain joins TRBV9 to TRBJ1-2, with TRBD1 matching 7 bases. The CDR3 is 15 amino acids. Germline CDR1 is SGDLS and CDR2 is YYNGEE. V shed 4 bases and J 0 bases; nucleotides not matched to a gene: 6. The CDR3 DNA is TGTGCCAGCAGCTTAGGACAGGAACCTAACTATGGCTACACCTTC. Translating gives CASSLGQEPNYGYTF.

In regard to this clonotype: The junction does not match germline at one end; this may be a read error. J is TRBJ1-2 and V is TRBV5-6, with D possibly matching TRBD1 (5 bases). The CDR3 has 12 amino acids. Germline V lookup: CDR1 SGHDT, CDR2 YYEEEE. The CDR3 spells CASSTGDYGHTF. CDR3 sequence (DNA): TGTGCCAGCAGTACAGGAGACTATGGCCACACCTTC.

This clonotype was observed a few times. The chain is built from TRBV12-3 or TRBV12-4 and TRBJ1-2; TRBD1 matches at 8 bases. CDR3 length: 14 amino acids. The V and J ends lost 5 bases and 10 bases, in that order; junction bases with no gene match: 12. The CDR3 DNA reads TGTGCCAGCAGTCGCCAGGGGGCTCGGGTTGACTACACCTTC. This translates into CASSRQGARVDYTF.

This clonotype was seen ten or more times. In DNA form, the CDR3 reads TGTGCCAGCAAGAACCCAGAGGAGGCCTACGAGCAGTACTTC. Residues: CASKNPEEAYEQYF. The V call is TRBV6-2 or TRBV6-3, the J call TRBJ2-7; perhaps TRBD2 as D (5 bases). The length of the CDR3 is 14 residues. Germline V lookup: CDR1 MNHEY, CDR2 SVGEGT. V was pared by 7 bases and J by 2 bases, with 15 bases between.

In this sample, this clonotype turned up a few times. At one end the junction does not follow the germline gene, possibly because of a read error. The rearrangement uses TRBV27 and TRBJ2-1; TRBD1 is a possible D gene (5 bases). The CDR3 is 15 residues long. CDR1 and CDR2 (germline): MNHEY, SMNVEV (reference sequence). The CDR3 region has the DNA TGTGCCAGCAGTAAAAGGGGTGGCTCCTGCAATGAGCAGTTCTTC. It specifies CASSKRGGSCNEQFF.

The chain uses TRBV5-5 and TRBJ2-7; D possibly corresponds to TRBD1 (6 bases). V lost 2 bases and J lost 1, with 13 bases in between. The CDR3 has 15 residues. Germline values: CDR1 SGHKS, CDR2 YYEKEE (reference sequence). Here the CDR3 DNA reads TGTGCCAGCAGCTTTCCCGACAGGTCTTCCTACGAGCAGTACTTC. Translation: CASSFPDRSSYEQYF.

This clonotype was counted only a few times. The chain carries TRBV2 and TRBJ2-3; perhaps TRBD2 as D (5 bases). Germline CDR1 and CDR2: SNHLY and FYNNEI. Trimming removed 0 bases from V and 2 bases from J, with 12 bases in between. This CDR3 comprises 16 residues. The chain's CDR3 is CASSEAVGGPTDTQYF. The CDR3 DNA is TGTGCCAGCAGTGAAGCGGTTGGCGGGCCCACAGATACGCAGTATTTT.

This clonotype was counted many times. The V call is TRBV6-6, the J call TRBJ2-7; 9 bases match TRBD2. Matching the DNA end better, TRBJ2-5 makes the J call doubtful. Germline CDR1 MNHNY, CDR2 SVGAGI (reference sequence). The CDR3 runs to 15 residues. In DNA form, the CDR3 reads TGTGCCAGCAGTTCCCTGGCGGGGGGGATGGAGACCCAGTACTTC. Translating gives CASSSLAGGMETQYF.

This clonotype was detected once. This chain links TRBV20-1 with TRBJ2-3, with D perhaps assigned TRBD1 or TRBD2 (6 bases each). This CDR3 has 15 amino acids. CDR1 DFQATT and CDR2 SNEGSKA come from the germline V gene (reference sequence). Trimming took off 0 bases at V and 3 bases at J, with 13 bases between the two ends. CDR3 coding DNA: TGCAGTGCTAGAGATTCTCGGGGGCAAACAGATACGCAGTATTTT. Translated, it gives CSARDSRGQTDTQYF.

This chain joins TRBV20-1 and TRBJ2-5; TRBD2 matches at 7 bases. V trimming: 4 bases; J trimming: 5 bases; junction bases outside the gene matches: 7. CDR3 length: 13 amino acids. From germline, CDR1 is DFQATT and CDR2 SNEGSKA (reference sequence). CDR3: CSAKRAGGETQYF. CDR3 DNA: TGCAGTGCTAAGCGGGCCGGGGGGGAGACCCAGTACTTC.

This clonotype was seen once. The V and J genes are TRBV6-6 and TRBJ2-1; D is unresolved. The CDR3 is 15 residues long. Per the germline V gene, CDR1 is MNHNY and CDR2 is SVGAGI (reference sequence). The germline V and J ends were trimmed by 4 bases and 0 bases, with 10 bases remaining between them. DNA for the CDR3: TGTGCCAGCAGTTCCGAGACGAGCTCCTACAATGAGCAGTTCTTC. Translation gives CASSSETSSYNEQFF.